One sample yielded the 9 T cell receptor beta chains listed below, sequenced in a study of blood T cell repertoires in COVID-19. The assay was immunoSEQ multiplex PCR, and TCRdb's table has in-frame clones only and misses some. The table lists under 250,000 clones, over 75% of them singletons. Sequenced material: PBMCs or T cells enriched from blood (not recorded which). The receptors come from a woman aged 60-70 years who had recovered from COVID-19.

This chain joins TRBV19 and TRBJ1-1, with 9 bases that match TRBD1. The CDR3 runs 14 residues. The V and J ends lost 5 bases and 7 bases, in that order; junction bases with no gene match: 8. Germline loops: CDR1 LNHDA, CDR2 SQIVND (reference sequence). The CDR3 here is CASSVTGGWNEAFF. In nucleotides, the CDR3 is TGTGCCAGTAGTGTTACAGGGGGCTGGAATGAAGCTTTCTTT.

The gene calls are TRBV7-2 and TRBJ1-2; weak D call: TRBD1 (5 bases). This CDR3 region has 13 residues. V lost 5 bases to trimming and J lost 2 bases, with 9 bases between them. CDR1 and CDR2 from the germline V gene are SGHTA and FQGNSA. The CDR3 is CASSKTENYGYTF. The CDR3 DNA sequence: TGTGCCAGCAGCAAGACAGAAAACTATGGCTACACCTTC.

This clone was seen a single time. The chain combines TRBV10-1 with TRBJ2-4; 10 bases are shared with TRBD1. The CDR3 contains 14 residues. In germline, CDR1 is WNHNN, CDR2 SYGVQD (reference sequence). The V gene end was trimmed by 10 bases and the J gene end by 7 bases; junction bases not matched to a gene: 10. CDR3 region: CATSPGQGLNIQYF. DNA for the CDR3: TGCGCCACATCTCCGGGACAGGGGTTGAACATTCAGTACTTC.

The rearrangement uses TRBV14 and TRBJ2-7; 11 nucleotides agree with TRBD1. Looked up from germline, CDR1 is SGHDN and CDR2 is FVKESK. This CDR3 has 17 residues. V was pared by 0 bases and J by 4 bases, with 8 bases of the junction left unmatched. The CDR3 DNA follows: TGTGCCAGCAGCCAAGATGGATTCGGGACAGGGGGATACGAGCAGTACTTC. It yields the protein CASSQDGFGTGGYEQYF.

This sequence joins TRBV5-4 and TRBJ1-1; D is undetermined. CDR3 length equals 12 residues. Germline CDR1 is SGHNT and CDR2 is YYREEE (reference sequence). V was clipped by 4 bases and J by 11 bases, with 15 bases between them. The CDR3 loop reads CASSGIRSGAFF. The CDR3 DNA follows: TGTGCCAGCAGCGGAATCAGGAGCGGGGCTTTCTTT.

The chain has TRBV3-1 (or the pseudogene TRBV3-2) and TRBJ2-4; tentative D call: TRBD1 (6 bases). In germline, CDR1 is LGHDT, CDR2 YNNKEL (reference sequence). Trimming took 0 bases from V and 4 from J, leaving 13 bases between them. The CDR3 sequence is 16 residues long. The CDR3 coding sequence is TGTGCCAGCAGCCAAGATCCCACAGGGCCAAAAAACATTCAGTACTTC. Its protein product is CASSQDPTGPKNIQYF.

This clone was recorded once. The CDR3 coding sequence is TGTGCCAGCAGCGTAAACAGGGGCTCTGGAAACACCATATATTTT. Amino acids: CASSVNRGSGNTIYF. The J gene is TRBJ1-3, the V gene TRBV5-4; TRBD1 matches 7 bases. Germline CDR1 and CDR2: SGHNT and YYREEE (reference sequence). With 4 bases clipped from V and 0 bases from J, the junction kept 4 bases outside the gene matches. The CDR3 contains 15 residues.

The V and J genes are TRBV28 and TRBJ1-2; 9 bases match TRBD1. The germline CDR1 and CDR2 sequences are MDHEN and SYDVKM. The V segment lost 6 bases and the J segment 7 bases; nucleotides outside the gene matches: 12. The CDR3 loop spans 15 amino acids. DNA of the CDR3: TGTGCCAGCAGGGCCGGTCAAGGGGACAGGGCTGGCTACACCTTC. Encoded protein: CASRAGQGDRAGYTF.

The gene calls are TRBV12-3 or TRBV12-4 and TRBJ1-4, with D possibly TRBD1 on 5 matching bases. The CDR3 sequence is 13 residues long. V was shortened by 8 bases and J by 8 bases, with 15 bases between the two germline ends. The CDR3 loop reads CASFQGGSEKLFF. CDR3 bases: TGTGCCAGCTTCCAGGGAGGAAGCGAAAAACTGTTTTTT.